This T cell receptor (beta chain) emerged from a study of CD8 T cells in Susac syndrome. The germline CDR1 and CDR2 sequences are SGHRS and YFSETQ. The CDR3 runs 18 residues. The junction had 12 bases not matched to a gene; V was cut back by 3 bases and J by 0 bases. Sequencing targeted TCR beta in T cells from blood (CD8+ and CD4+). RNA totalling about 0.45 to 1 ug underwent reverse transcription with random hexamers. In TCRdb, the immunoSEQ multiplex PCR reads were re-called with MiXCR into one record per CDR3 protein. The data show about 200,000 distinct CDR3 sequences, with roughly 90% seen just once and 0.1% to 0.15% held by the top ten.

The chain carries TRBV5-1 and TRBJ2-3, with 8 bases fitting TRBD2. The sample comprised CD8+ T cells from PBMCs. This receptor was identified in a human donor with multiple sclerosis. The CDR3 sequence: CASSSATGLAPSTDTQYF. The DNA of the CDR3 is TGCGCCAGCAGCTCGGCAACTGGACTAGCTCCTAGCACAGATACGCAGTATTTT.